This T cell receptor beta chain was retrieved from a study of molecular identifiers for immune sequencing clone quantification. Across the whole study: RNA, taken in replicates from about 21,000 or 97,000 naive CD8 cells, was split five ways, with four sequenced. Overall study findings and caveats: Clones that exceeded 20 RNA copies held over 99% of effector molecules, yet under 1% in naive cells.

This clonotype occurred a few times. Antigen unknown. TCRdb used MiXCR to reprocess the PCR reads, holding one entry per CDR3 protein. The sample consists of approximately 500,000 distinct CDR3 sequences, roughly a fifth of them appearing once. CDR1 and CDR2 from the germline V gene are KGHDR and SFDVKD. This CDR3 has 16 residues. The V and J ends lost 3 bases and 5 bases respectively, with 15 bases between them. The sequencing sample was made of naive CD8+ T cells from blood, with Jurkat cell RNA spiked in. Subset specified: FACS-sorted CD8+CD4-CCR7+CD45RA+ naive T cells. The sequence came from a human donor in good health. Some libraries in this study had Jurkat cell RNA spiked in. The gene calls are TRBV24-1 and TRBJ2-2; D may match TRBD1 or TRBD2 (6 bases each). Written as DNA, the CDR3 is TGTGCCACCAGTGATGAGGGGGGAGGCCCGACCGGGGAGCTGTTTTTT. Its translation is CATSDEGGGPTGELFF.